One sample yielded the 5 T cell receptor beta chains listed below, sequenced in a study of CD8 T cells in Susac syndrome. RNA was extracted with the RNeasy kit, and a quantity of about 0.45 to 1 ug was reverse transcribed using random hexamers. TCRdb re-called the immunoSEQ multiplex PCR reads with MiXCR, one entry per CDR3 protein. Among some 190,000 distinct CDR3 sequences listed, about 95% were seen once. The material sequenced was CD4+ T cells from PBMCs. These receptors were taken from a human donor in good health.

The genes are TRBV29-1 and TRBJ2-3; a possible D gene is TRBD2 (6 bases). Germline V gene data show CDR1 as SQVTM and CDR2 as ANQGSEA. The CDR3 has 14 amino acids. V gave up 8 bases and J gave up 0 bases, with 15 bases separating them. The CDR3 here is CSTRTGTSTDTQYF. The CDR3, as DNA: TGCAGCACGCGGACGGGGACTAGCACAGATACGCAGTATTTT.

The rearrangement links TRBV5-1 to TRBJ2-1; TRBD1 matches at 9 bases. The J segment lost 6 bases and the V segment lost 6 bases, leaving 16 bases of the junction unmatched. The CDR3 loop spans 17 amino acids. The germline gives CDR1 SGHRS, CDR2 YFSETQ. The DNA of the CDR3 is TGCGCCAGCAAGTCTACCTCGGGGACAGGGTATGGCAATGAGCAGTTCTTC. Protein: CASKSTSGTGYGNEQFF.

This chain connects TRBV7-6 to TRBJ1-1; the D gene is possibly TRBD1 (5 bases). V gave up 5 bases and J gave up 5 bases, with 18 bases separating them. Germline V gene data show CDR1 as SGHVS and CDR2 as FNYEAQ. This CDR3 region has 15 residues. CDR3 coding DNA: TGTGCCAGCAGCCAAACCGGACAAAAAGGGACTGAAGCTTTCTTT. Protein sequence: CASSQTGQKGTEAFF.

The chain combines TRBV7-2 with TRBJ2-5, with a possible D match to TRBD1 (6 bases). Germline V gene lookup returns CDR1 SGHTA and CDR2 FQGNSA. Trimming stripped 5 bases from V and 1 base from J, with 11 bases between. The length of the CDR3 is 14 residues. CDR3 loop: CASSPRTAQETQYF. The DNA of the CDR3 is TGTGCCAGCAGCCCACGGACAGCCCAAGAGACCCAGTACTTC.

V gene TRBV7-7 combines with J gene TRBJ2-6; a weak D match, TRBD2 (5 bases). CDR1 and CDR2 (germline): SSHAT, FNYEAQ (reference sequence). V was trimmed by 5 bases and J by 2 bases, leaving 10 bases between them. This CDR3 region has 15 residues. CDR3 DNA sequence: TGTGCCAGCAGCCCGACGGAGGCTGGGGCCAACGTCCTGACTTTC. Translating gives CASSPTEAGANVLTF.